This is a list of T cell receptor beta chains from one sample in a study of lung T cells in sarcoidosis with Löfgren's syndrome. TCRdb re-analysed the reads in MiXCR, keeping a single row per CDR3 protein. The data show 55,000 to 80,000 distinct CDR3 sequences, around 21% seen once. Specimen: CD4+ T cells from PBMCs. These receptors were collected from a human donor with sarcoidosis (Löfgren's syndrome or another form), or a control subject (not recorded which). Each CDR3 is given with its conserved first and last residue. A D gene is named only where the DNA matches it firmly. Expanded clones get a size class; other rows say once, few or many, or leave the size out.

V,size,D,length,J,CDR3,DNA
TRBV28,many,-,13,TRBJ1-2,CASSFGHNYGYTF,TGTGCCAGCAGTTTCGGACACAACTATGGCTACACCTTC
TRBV5-5,-,-,12,TRBJ2-5,CASSHRLQTQYF,TGTGCCAGCAGCCACCGTCTTCAGACCCAGTACTTC
TRBV10-3,-,-,15,TRBJ1-3,CAIVAGANSGNTIYF,TGTGCCATCGTGGCAGGGGCCAACTCTGGAAACACCATATATTTT
TRBV10-3,few,-,12,TRBJ1-6,CAISGGNSPLHF,TGTGCCATCAGTGGGGGTAATTCACCCCTCCACTTT
TRBV6-2/TRBV6-3,many,TRBD2,18,TRBJ2-1,CASLGLAGAPYSYNEQFF,TGTGCCAGCCTGGGACTAGCGGGGGCCCCTTACTCCTACAATGAGCAGTTCTTC
TRBV6-1,many,-,12,TRBJ2-7,CASSVGAYEQYF,TGTGCCAGCAGTGTCGGAGCCTACGAGCAGTACTTC
TRBV5-4,few,-,17,TRBJ2-7,CASSLGLAGPRSYEQYF,TGTGCCAGCAGCTTGGGCTTGGCGGGACCCCGCTCCTACGAGCAGTACTTC
TRBV20-1,many,-,14,TRBJ1-2,CTALEKAGSYGYTF,TGCACCGCGTTGGAGAAGGCGGGGAGCTATGGCTACACCTTC
TRBV12-3/TRBV12-4,few,-,13,TRBJ1-1,CASSFWVNTEAFF,TGTGCCAGCAGTTTTTGGGTGAACACTGAAGCTTTCTTT
TRBV4-3,many,TRBD2,17,TRBJ2-3,CASSQEANGRASHTQYF,TGCGCCAGCAGCCAAGAGGCGAACGGGAGGGCCAGTCATACGCAGTATTTT
TRBV18,-,TRBD2,19,TRBJ2-3,CASSKLFPGLAGDGDTQYF,TGTGCCAGCTCAAAATTATTCCCCGGACTAGCGGGAGATGGAGATACGCAGTATTTT
TRBV6-6,many,-,14,TRBJ1-6,CASSYSNRNDLLHF,TGTGCCAGCAGTTACTCGAACAGAAACGACCTCCTCCACTTT
TRBV7-9,many,-,14,TRBJ2-7,CASAPGGRTYEQYF,TGTGCCAGCGCCCCTGGAGGGAGAACCTACGAGCAGTACTTC
TRBV10-3,-,-,13,TRBJ1-1,CAISLQGNTEAFF,TGTGCCATCAGCCTACAGGGAAACACTGAAGCTTTCTTT
TRBV11-2,-,TRBD2,16,TRBJ2-5,CDSSLAAGGPQETQYF,TGTGACAGCAGCTTAGCAGCGGGAGGCCCCCAAGAGACCCAGTACTTC
TRBV7-6,few,-,15,TRBJ2-3,CASSSDRGFGDTQYF,TGTGCCAGCAGCTCGGACAGAGGCTTTGGAGATACGCAGTATTTT
TRBV28,many,-,17,TRBJ1-1,CASSQLGGSAGRPEAFF,TGTGCCAGCAGCCAGTTAGGAGGCTCGGCAGGCAGGCCTGAAGCTTTCTTT
TRBV18,-,TRBD1,14,TRBJ1-1,CASSSSRDRNEAFF,TGTGCCAGCTCATCGTCCCGGGACAGGAATGAAGCTTTCTTT
TRBV6-1,many,-,12,TRBJ2-7,CASSPTSNEQYF,TGTGCCAGCAGTCCCACTTCCAACGAGCAGTACTTC
TRBV28,many,TRBD1,15,TRBJ1-1,CASSSGTGINTEAFF,TGTGCCAGCAGTTCCGGGACAGGAATAAACACTGAAGCTTTCTTT
TRBV24-1,many,TRBD2,15,TRBJ2-1,CATSDPGTSGSIQFF,TGTGCCACCAGTGATCCCGGGACTAGCGGGAGTATACAGTTCTTC
TRBV20-1,many,-,16,TRBJ1-3,CSARDGGKSSGNTIYF,TGCAGTGCTAGAGATGGGGGAAAGAGCTCTGGAAACACCATATATTTT
TRBV6-1,many,-,15,TRBJ2-3,CASSPVAGFTDTQYF,TGTGCCAGCAGCCCCGTCGCAGGGTTCACAGATACGCAGTATTTT
TRBV6-1,many,-,13,TRBJ2-3,CASTPGSTDTQYF,TGTGCCAGCACCCCGGGCTCCACAGATACGCAGTATTTT
TRBV7-9,-,TRBD1,16,TRBJ2-1,CASSLVYRGLGDEQFF,TGTGCCAGCAGCCTAGTATACAGGGGGCTGGGGGATGAGCAGTTCTTC
TRBV6-1,many,-,12,TRBJ1-2,CASSPRGDGYTF,TGTGCCAGCAGCCCCCGGGGCGACGGCTACACCTTC
TRBV6-1,medium-sized,-,14,TRBJ1-2,CASTPRETNYGYTF,TGTGCCAGCACCCCCAGAGAGACAAACTATGGCTACACCTTC
TRBV28,few,-,16,TRBJ1-3,CASTLLTGSSGNTIYF,TGTGCCAGCACCCTGCTGACGGGATCCTCTGGAAACACCATATATTTT
TRBV30,-,TRBD1,12,TRBJ1-1,CAWIGGNTKAFF,TGTGCCTGGATAGGGGGCAACACTAAAGCTTTCTTT
TRBV20-1,many,-,15,TRBJ1-5,CSARTLGHSNQPQHF,TGCAGTGCCCGGACCCTGGGGCATAGCAATCAGCCCCAGCATTTT
TRBV28,many,-,12,TRBJ2-5,CASNPGRETQYF,TGTGCCAGCAATCCAGGCCGGGAGACCCAGTACTTC
TRBV20-1,many,TRBD2,15,TRBJ2-1,CSARERTSGRNEQFF,TGCAGTGCTAGAGAGAGGACTAGCGGGAGAAATGAGCAGTTCTTC
TRBV28,many,-,16,TRBJ2-3,CASSPRGESGTDTQYF,TGTGCCAGCAGTCCTCGAGGAGAGAGCGGCACAGATACGCAGTATTTT
TRBV6-1,medium-sized,-,15,TRBJ2-5,CASSSQPTRSVTQYF,TGTGCCAGCAGTTCCCAACCGACTAGATCTGTGACCCAGTACTTC
TRBV28,many,TRBD1,17,TRBJ1-1,CASSERKWDRGNTEAFF,TGTGCCAGCAGTGAGAGGAAGTGGGACAGGGGGAACACTGAAGCTTTCTTT
TRBV11-2,-,-,13,TRBJ2-3,CASSQGGASGQYF,TGTGCCAGCAGCCAGGGGGGTGCCTCCGGGCAGTATTTT
TRBV6-1,-,-,17,TRBJ2-5,CASSQLIQGPDEETQYF,TGTGCCAGCAGCCAACTCATACAGGGCCCTGATGAAGAGACCCAGTACTTC
TRBV7-8,few,TRBD2,15,TRBJ2-1,CASRLAGGPTNEQFF,TGTGCCAGCAGACTAGCGGGAGGGCCTACCAATGAGCAGTTCTTC